This T cell receptor beta chain was found in a study of shared clonotypes between healthy human individuals. Study results and caveats: Estimated richness values were generally larger in naive subsets than in memory subsets.

To note about this clone: Antigen specificity is unknown.

The V gene's germline CDR1 is SGHTA and CDR2 FQGNSA. This CDR3 comprises 13 residues. V was clipped by 2 bases and J by 9 bases, with 11 bases between them. Clones were read by immunoSEQ multiplex PCR, and TCRdb kept only the in-frame ones, dropping some. Among under 200,000 clones listed, just under 95% were seen once. Material: naive CD4+ T cells sorted from blood. Regarding subset: CD45RA+ positively selected. This clonotype was obtained from a woman aged 25 to 39 in good health. The V call is TRBV7-2, the J call TRBJ1-5; D is uncertain. Written as DNA, the CDR3 is TGTGCCAGCAGCTTAAGCCTCCGAGGGCCCCAGCATTTT. This sequence encodes CASSLSLRGPQHF.